This TCR beta chain was identified during a study of blood T cell repertoires in COVID-19 (dated by TCRdb to about 2020). Describing the broader study: Samples from collaborators originated in the United States, Italy and Spain and spanned both the acute and convalescent phases of COVID-19. The prospective study material was composed of cDNA or gDNA derived from T cells, B-cell-depleted T cells, or PBMCs. Deeply sampled blood TCRbeta repertoires from subjects exposed to, actively infected with, or recovered from COVID-19 were included in the dataset. The repertoires were released in a freely available public database intended as a resource for research on the immune response to SARS-CoV-2. Samples were obtained from the ongoing ImmuneRACE study (first 160 participants) and from 1,254 subjects provided by 6 global collaborators. Nearly every sample came with metadata listing a de-identified subject ID, COVID-19 status, age in years and sex. Where available, HLA class I and class II types were taken from metadata supplied by the sample provider and were not determined by assay-based typing.

TCRbeta CDR3 regions were amplified from genomic DNA by means of the immunoSEQ Assay, a bias-controlled multiplex PCR. Regarding the original processing steps: The number of nucleated cells in each sample was estimated by amplification of reference gene primers within the assay. To quantify the absolute abundance of each unique TCRbeta CDR3 rearrangement, sequence reads were collapsed and filtered. For each sample, productive Simpson clonality was calculated as the square root of Simpson's diversity index over productive rearrangements. TCRdb took this table from immuneACCESS and kept in-frame rearrangements with V and J called. Such tables lack part of the clones; where checked against another copy, unresolved V genes explain under half of the gap, and the rest is unexplained. For V, J and clone size, that table is used; D and trimming come from the DNA. The sample has tens of thousands of clones on record, over 65% of them singletons. The ten largest clones add up to about 10% of the sample.

The CDR3, from cysteine to phenylalanine, totals 18 residues. The retained sequence is limited to the CDR3, 54 bases, with the frame set at the first base. CDR1 and CDR2 were assigned from the germline V gene as MGHRA and YSYEKL. Compared with germline, V lacks 1 base and J lacks 3 bases; bases without a gene match: 8. The collaborating institutions used their own protocols to collect whole blood in K2EDTA tubes. For TCRbeta analysis, collaborator samples were shipped as frozen whole blood, as isolated PBMCs, or as DNA extracted from either sample type. A word on this clone: Its antigen has not been determined. Base qualities are missing; no much larger clone stands one base away.

The paper as a whole reports these results and caveats: The amount of clinical and demographic metadata varied by source and participant and was provided uncurated.

The rearranged segments are TRBV4-1 and TRBJ2-4, and 11 bases in between align with TRBD1. Sample: peripheral blood. This clonotype originated in a human donor in a cohort sampled during active COVID-19. The CDR3 region: CASSQAPGQGEDKNIQYF. The sequenced DNA is TGCGCCAGCAGCCAAGCACCGGGACAGGGGGAGGACAAAAACATTCAGTACTTC.